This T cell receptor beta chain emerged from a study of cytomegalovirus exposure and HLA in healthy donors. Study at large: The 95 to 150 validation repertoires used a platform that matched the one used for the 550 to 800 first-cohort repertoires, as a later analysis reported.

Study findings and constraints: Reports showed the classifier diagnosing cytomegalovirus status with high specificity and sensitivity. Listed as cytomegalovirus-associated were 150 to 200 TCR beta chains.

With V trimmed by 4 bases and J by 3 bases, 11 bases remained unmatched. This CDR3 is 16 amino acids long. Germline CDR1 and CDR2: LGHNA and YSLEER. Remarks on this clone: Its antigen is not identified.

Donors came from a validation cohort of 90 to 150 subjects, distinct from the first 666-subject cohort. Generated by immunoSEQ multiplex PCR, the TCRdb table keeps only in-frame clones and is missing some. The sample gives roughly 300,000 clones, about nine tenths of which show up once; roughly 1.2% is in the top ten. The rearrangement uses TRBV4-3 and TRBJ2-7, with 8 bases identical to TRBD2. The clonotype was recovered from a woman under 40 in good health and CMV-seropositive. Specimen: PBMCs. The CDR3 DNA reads TGCGCCAGCAGCCCGGCTGTTAGCGGGACCGTCTACGAGCAGTACTTC. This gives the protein CASSPAVSGTVYEQYF.